The 5 T cell receptor beta chains listed next were all sequenced from one sample in a study of T cells after yellow fever vaccination. TCRdb itself ran the 5' RACE reads through MiXCR, one entry per CDR3 protein. The sample records about 220,000 distinct CDR3 sequences, roughly 3.3% being singletons. The source was CD4+ T cells sorted from PBMCs, collected 10 days after the yellow fever booster vaccination. These receptors all come from a man aged 18 to 35 who received the YFV17D yellow fever vaccine.

The V and J genes are TRBV20-1 and TRBJ2-5; D possibly uses TRBD1 or TRBD2 (5 bases each). Germline V lookup: CDR1 DFQATT, CDR2 SNEGSKA (reference sequence). The V end lost 2 bases, the J end lost 5 bases, and 15 bases lay between the germline ends. The CDR3 is made up of 14 amino acids. The chain's CDR3 is CSARIPGTSETQYF. CDR3 nucleotide sequence: TGCAGTGCTAGAATCCCAGGGACGTCGGAGACCCAGTACTTC.

This clonotype was observed many times. The chain has TRBV29-1 and TRBJ1-4; unclear D gene. V was trimmed by 5 bases and J by 8 bases, leaving 9 bases between them. Germline V gene sequence: CDR1 SQVTM, CDR2 ANQGSEA. The CDR3 has 11 residues. As DNA, the CDR3 is TGCAGCGTTTTAAGTGAGGAAAAACTGTTTTTT. This codes for CSVLSEEKLFF. Full variable domain (rest looked up from reference TRBV29-1 and TRBJ1-4): SAVISQKPSRDICQRGTSLTIQCQVDSQVTMMFWYRQQPGQSLTLIATANQGSEATYESGFVIDKFPISRPNLTFSTLTVSNMSPEDSSIYLCSVLSEEKLFFGSGTQLSVL.

This clonotype was found many times. The chain links TRBV12-3 or TRBV12-4 to TRBJ2-3; D remains ambiguous. This CDR3 has 16 amino acids. Trimming removed 4 bases from V and 2 bases from J, with 16 bases in between. The CDR3, as DNA: TGTGCCAGCAGTTCGGACGGCAAACTTAACACAGATACGCAGTATTTT. Protein product: CASSSDGKLNTDTQYF.

This clonotype showed up many times. The chain employs TRBV10-3 and TRBJ1-1; D is perhaps TRBD1 (6 bases). The CDR3 is made up of 15 amino acids. In germline, CDR1 is ENHRY, CDR2 SYGVKD. V was trimmed by 6 bases and J by 4 bases, leaving 18 bases between them. Here the CDR3 reads CAIRDGGQGGTEAFF. The CDR3 DNA is TGTGCCATCAGGGACGGGGGGCAGGGCGGCACTGAAGCTTTCTTT.

The chain joins TRBV4-3 to TRBJ1-5; the D is unclear. CDR3 length equals 13 residues. CDR1 LGHNA and CDR2 YSLEER come from the germline V gene. V lost 4 bases to trimming and J lost 6 bases, with 10 bases between them. The CDR3 DNA is TGCGCCAGCAGCCGAGGGTTGCGTCAGCCCCAGCATTTT. Its protein is CASSRGLRQPQHF.